These 11 T cell receptor beta chains were all obtained from the same sample, sequenced in a study of OX40 agonist ivuxolimab in advanced cancers. TCRdb's table, derived via immunoSEQ multiplex PCR, lists solely in-frame clones and lacks some. The sample has more than 65,000 clones, 90% seen once. The specimen comprised CD4+ or CD8+ T cells sorted from blood, sampled in a trial of the OX40 agonist ivuxolimab. The receptors were gathered from an adult with an advanced solid tumor such as melanoma, head and neck, liver or kidney cancer.

The gene calls are TRBV5-1 and TRBJ2-7; possibly TRBD1 for D (5 bases). The V end was cut by 4 bases, the J end by 3 bases, with 5 bases between. Germline lookup yields CDR1 SGHRS and CDR2 YFSETQ. The CDR3 sequence is 11 residues long. The CDR3 DNA reads as TGCGCCAGCAGCCAGGGCTACGAGCAGTACTTC. This sequence encodes CASSQGYEQYF.

The chain uses TRBV27 and TRBJ1-2; 8 bases line up with TRBD1. CDR1 and CDR2 from the germline V gene are MNHEY and SMNVEV (reference sequence). This CDR3 region has 16 residues. V trimming: 3 bases; J trimming: 4 bases; junction bases outside the gene matches: 10. This CDR3 is CASSLLGQGEPYGYTF. CDR3 DNA sequence: TGTGCCAGCAGTTTGCTCGGACAGGGAGAACCCTATGGCTACACCTTC.

The chain employs TRBV28 and TRBJ1-5; weak D call: TRBD1 (5 bases). The V and J ends lost 3 bases and 2 bases respectively, with 11 bases between them. Germline V gives CDR1 MDHEN, CDR2 SYDVKM. This CDR3 has 15 amino acids. The CDR3 DNA reads as TGTGCCAGCAGTTTGGGGGGGGGAGGCAATCAGCCCCAGCATTTT. The encoded protein is CASSLGGGGNQPQHF.

CDR3 amino acids: CASMRQGATDTQYF. The CDR3 bases are TGTGCCAGCATGAGACAGGGGGCTACAGATACGCAGTATTTT. The V and J genes are TRBV2 and TRBJ2-3; 10 bases align to TRBD1. Germline V gives CDR1 SNHLY, CDR2 FYNNEI. J gave up 3 bases and V 7 bases, and 4 bases lay outside the gene matches. The length of the CDR3 is 14 residues.

This clone was seen only once. Different DNA sequences within this sample yield the same CDR3. This rearrangement joins TRBV28 to TRBJ1-3, with no clear D. Trimming stripped 5 bases from V and 0 bases from J, with 8 bases between. The CDR3 spans 14 residues. The V gene's germline CDR1 is MDHEN and CDR2 SYDVKM. The CDR3 DNA follows: TGTGCCAGCAGTCCTGGCAGCTCTGGAAACACCATATATTTT. Its translation is CASSPGSSGNTIYF.

V is TRBV4-1 and J is TRBJ1-4, with 9 nucleotides matching TRBD1. Germline V lookup: CDR1 MGHRA, CDR2 YSYEKL. Losses at the gene ends were 3 bases for V and 6 bases for J; bases not matched to a gene: 2. CDR3 size: 14 residues. CDR3: CASSHRDRDEKLFF. As DNA, the CDR3 is TGCGCCAGCAGCCACCGGGACAGGGATGAAAAACTGTTTTTT.

The chain carries TRBV7-2 and TRBJ2-7, with TRBD2 matching 11 bases. This CDR3 has 15 amino acids. The V gene end was trimmed by 3 bases and the J gene end by 3 bases; junction bases not matched to a gene: 4. Germline CDR1 and CDR2: SGHTA and FQGNSA. CDR3 in DNA: TGTGCCAGCAGCTTCCGACTAGCGGGGAACTACGAGCAGTACTTC. It translates to CASSFRLAGNYEQYF.

This rearrangement joins TRBV28 to TRBJ1-2; D perhaps matches TRBD1 (5 bases). This CDR3 spans 13 amino acids. Between the trimmed V and J ends, which lost 3 bases and 5 bases, there was a span of 10 bases. Germline V gives CDR1 MDHEN, CDR2 SYDVKM. CDR3 sequence reads: CASSFGGGYGYTF. CDR3 nucleotide sequence: TGTGCCAGCAGTTTTGGGGGAGGATATGGCTACACCTTC.

The J gene is TRBJ1-3, the V gene TRBV30; D remains ambiguous. Germline CDR1 reads GTSNPN; CDR2 reads SVGIG (reference sequence). The length of the CDR3 is 11 residues. Trimming cost V 7 bases and J 8 bases, with 12 bases left between them. The chain's CDR3 is CAYTSGDTIYF. The CDR3 DNA sequence: TGTGCCTACACCTCCGGGGACACCATATATTTT.

This clone was counted once. The CDR3 loop is CASSYSPLNYGYTF. The DNA for the CDR3 is TGTGCCAGCAGTTACTCCCCCCTAAACTATGGCTACACCTTC. The chain carries TRBV6-5 and TRBJ1-2; D uncertain. V dropped 0 bases and J dropped 2 bases, with 7 bases sitting between them. The germline V gene has CDR1 MNHEY and CDR2 SVGAGI. The CDR3 spans 14 residues.

The J gene is TRBJ2-2, the V gene TRBV6-1; no clear D gene. Per germline, CDR1 MNHNS and CDR2 SASEGT. The CDR3 has 13 residues. Trimming shortened V by 0 bases and J by 6 bases, and 5 bases separated the two germline ends. The CDR3 loop is CASSEARPGELFF. The CDR3 bases are TGTGCCAGCAGTGAAGCACGACCCGGGGAGCTGTTTTTT.